The 21 T cell receptor beta chains below all came from one sample that was sequenced in a study of T cells in localized non-small cell lung cancer. Profiled with immunoSEQ multiplex PCR; TCRdb holds only in-frame clones, not every one. The sample lists approximately 30,000 clones, 80% to 95% seen once, with approximately 12% in the top ten. Specimen: peripheral blood mononuclear cells, collected before any cancer treatment. These TCRs come from a female donor older than 55 with stage II lung adenocarcinoma.

This chain connects TRBV6-5 to TRBJ1-6; 9 bases align to TRBD1. Germline CDR1 is MNHEY and CDR2 is SVGAGI. V dropped 4 bases and J dropped 10; count of bases not matched to a gene: 5. The CDR3 length is 14 residues. The DNA for the CDR3 is TGTGCCAGCAGTTCAGGACAGGGGAAGTCACCCCTCCACTTT. This gives the protein CASSSGQGKSPLHF.

The chain recombines TRBV30 with TRBJ1-5; D unclear. Germline values: CDR1 GTSNPN, CDR2 SVGIG (reference sequence). The CDR3 has 13 amino acids. Trimming took 2 bases from V and 0 from J, leaving 5 bases between them. The CDR3: CAWSPGSNQPQHF. Written as DNA, the CDR3 is TGTGCCTGGAGTCCTGGTAGCAATCAGCCCCAGCATTTT.

The chain uses TRBV11-2 and TRBJ1-5, with TRBD1 identical over 9 bases. Unmatched junction bases numbered 2, after V lost 5 bases and J lost 6 bases. The CDR3 runs 13 residues. Germline CDR1 SGHAT, CDR2 FQNNGV. CDR3 bases: TGTGCCAGCAGCGGGGACAGGGCTCAGCCCCAGCATTTT. Translating it yields CASSGDRAQPQHF. The entire variable domain, with the rest obtained from reference TRBV11-2 and TRBJ1-5, is as follows: EAGVAQSPRYKIIEKRQSVAFWCNPISGHATLYWYQQILGQGPKLLIQFQNNGVVDDSQLPKDRFSAERLKGVDSTLKIQPAKLEDSAVYLCASSGDRAQPQHFGDGTRLSIL.

This chain uses TRBV10-3 with TRBJ2-5; 11 bases line up with TRBD2. J was trimmed by 2 bases and V by 5 bases; bases with no gene match: 4. Germline CDR1 is ENHRY and CDR2 is SYGVKD. The CDR3 totals 15 residues. CDR3 coding DNA: TGTGCCATCAGTACACTAGCGGGGGCACAAGAGACCCAGTACTTC. Translating gives CAISTLAGAQETQYF.

The chain recombines TRBV5-1 with TRBJ1-4; possible D gene TRBD1, 6 bases. The germline V and J ends were trimmed by 2 bases and 4 bases, with 12 bases remaining between them. The CDR3 totals 15 residues. In germline, CDR1 is SGHRS, CDR2 YFSETQ. CDR3 DNA sequence: TGCGCCAGCAGCTTTCGAGGGGGAATTAATGAAAAACTGTTTTTT. Protein: CASSFRGGINEKLFF.

The gene calls are TRBV2 and TRBJ1-2, with 8 bases lining up with TRBD1. This CDR3 has 14 amino acids. Germline CDR1 and CDR2: SNHLY and FYNNEI. V was clipped by 8 bases and J by 1 base; unmatched bases: 6. CDR3 sequence reads: CASLGQALNYGYTF. The CDR3 DNA follows: TGTGCCAGCCTGGGACAGGCTCTTAACTATGGCTACACCTTC.

The chain employs TRBV5-6 and TRBJ1-2, with TRBD1 matching over 7 bases. Per the germline V gene, CDR1 is SGHDT and CDR2 is YYEEEE. The CDR3 length is 14 residues. Losses at the gene ends were 3 bases for V and 7 bases for J; bases not matched to a gene: 9. CDR3 residues: CASSSTDRVGGYTF. The CDR3 DNA sequence: TGTGCCAGCAGCTCTACTGACAGGGTTGGTGGCTACACCTTC.

CDR3: CASSLDDQPQHF. The CDR3 nucleotides read TGTGCCAGCAGCTTAGACGATCAGCCCCAGCATTTT. The V call is TRBV7-8, the J call TRBJ1-5; D is undetermined. The germline CDR1 and CDR2 sequences are SGHVS and FQNEAQ. This CDR3 has 12 amino acids. V shed 1 base and J shed 5 bases, with 3 bases lying between them.

V and J are TRBV10-3 and TRBJ2-7; the D gene is possibly TRBD1 (5 bases). This CDR3 comprises 13 residues. In germline, CDR1 is ENHRY, CDR2 SYGVKD. Deletions cut 9 bases from V and 0 bases from J, with 12 bases between. DNA for the CDR3: TGTGCCATTGGGGCCCGGAACTCCTACGAGCAGTACTTC. Its protein product is CAIGARNSYEQYF.

The CDR3 loop reads CASSLRTGVASGANVLTF. The CDR3 nucleotides read TGTGCCAGCAGCTTAAGGACAGGGGTTGCCTCTGGGGCCAACGTCCTGACTTTC. V is TRBV7-3 and J is TRBJ2-6, with TRBD1 matching 9 bases. CDR1 and CDR2 (germline): SGHTA, FQGTGA. The CDR3 totals 18 residues. The V gene end was trimmed by 1 base and the J gene end by 0 bases; junction bases not matched to a gene: 4. Filled out from reference TRBV7-3 and TRBJ2-6, the complete variable domain reads GAGVSQTPSNKVTEKGKYVELRCDPISGHTALYWYRQSLGQGPEFLIYFQGTGAADDSGLPNDRFFAVRPEGSVSTLKIQRTERGDSAVYLCASSLRTGVASGANVLTFGAGSRLTVL.

The V gene is TRBV7-9, the J gene TRBJ1-6; D call uncertain. Germline V gene sequence: CDR1 SEHNR, CDR2 FQNEAQ (reference sequence). V lost 3 bases and J 11 bases, leaving 14 bases between the germline ends. This CDR3 has 14 amino acids. CDR3 bases: TGTGCCAGCAGCTTGAGACGGCTTGATGCACCCCTCCACTTT. Its translation is CASSLRRLDAPLHF. Combining the CDR3 with reference TRBV7-9 and TRBJ1-6 gives the whole variable domain DTGVSQNPRHKITKRGQNVTFRCDPISEHNRLYWYRQTLGQGPEFLTYFQNEAQLEKSRLLSDRFSAERPKGSFSTLEIQRTEQGDSAMYLCASSLRRLDAPLHFGNGTRLTVT.

This clone came up a few times. This CDR3 is CASSPVDRVSYEQYF. CDR3 in DNA: TGTGCCAGCAGTCCCGTGGACCGAGTCTCCTACGAGCAGTACTTC. This chain joins TRBV27 and TRBJ2-7; D not resolved. V was pared by 5 bases and J by 0 bases, with 14 bases between. The CDR3 contains 15 residues. The germline gives CDR1 MNHEY, CDR2 SMNVEV (reference sequence).

This clone was counted once. The gene calls are TRBV5-4 and TRBJ1-3; 8 nucleotides align to TRBD1. J gave up 0 bases and V 2 bases, and 4 bases lay outside the gene matches. The CDR3 extends over 16 amino acids. In germline, CDR1 is SGHNT, CDR2 YYREEE (reference sequence). The CDR3 DNA follows: TGTGCCAGCAGCTTACAGGGGGTTCTCTCTGGAAACACCATATATTTT. It codes for CASSLQGVLSGNTIYF.

The genes are TRBV7-8 and TRBJ2-2; D is perhaps TRBD1 (5 bases). The CDR3 covers 16 residues. V was cut by 2 bases and J by 4 bases, with 14 bases left in between. Germline CDR1 SGHVS, CDR2 FQNEAQ. CDR3 DNA: TGTGCCAGCAGCTTAACCCTGGACACTCTCACCGGGGAGCTGTTTTTT. Residues: CASSLTLDTLTGELFF.

The J gene is TRBJ2-3, the V gene TRBV7-7; TRBD2 matches at 11 bases. The CDR3 runs to 14 residues. Trimming took 5 bases from V and 5 from J; bases not matched to a gene: 3. Germline values: CDR1 SSHAT, CDR2 FNYEAQ (reference sequence). DNA of the CDR3: TGTGCCAGCAGCAATGGACTAGCGGGAGATACGCAGTATTTT. Protein: CASSNGLAGDTQYF.

This chain links TRBV28 with TRBJ2-7, with D possibly being TRBD2 (5 bases). Trimming cost V 4 bases and J 0 bases, with 13 bases left between them. The V gene's germline CDR1 is MDHEN and CDR2 SYDVKM. The length of the CDR3 is 15 residues. DNA of the CDR3: TGTGCCAGCAGTTCCCCGGACGGGAACTCCTACGAGCAGTACTTC. Translated: CASSSPDGNSYEQYF.

The genes are TRBV6-1 and TRBJ1-1, with D possibly TRBD1 on 6 matching bases. Germline loops: CDR1 MNHNS, CDR2 SASEGT. V was trimmed by 8 bases and J by 4 bases, leaving 17 bases between them. CDR3 length equals 14 residues. In DNA form, the CDR3 reads TGTGCCAGCCCAAGGGGGGCTGTGAGCACTGAAGCTTTCTTT. Translating it yields CASPRGAVSTEAFF.

The chain uses TRBV22-1 and TRBJ1-1; the table's D call of TRBD1 was not tested on the DNA. TRBV22-1 is a pseudogene locus. This CDR3 contains 15 residues. The CDR3 DNA is TGTCCTGGGAGCGCGCGCGGACAGGGGGACACTGAAGCTTTCTTT. Translation: CPGSARGQGDTEAFF.

The gene calls are TRBV6-6 and TRBJ2-1, with 8 bases aligning to TRBD2. Germline lookup yields CDR1 MNHNY and CDR2 SVGAGI (reference sequence). CDR3 size: 14 residues. V lost 5 bases, J lost 8 bases, and 8 bases stayed unmatched. Here the CDR3 DNA reads TGTGCCAGCAGTCCTAGGACTAGCCAGGATGAGCAGTTCTTC. The encoded protein is CASSPRTSQDEQFF.

The chain combines TRBV27 with TRBJ1-2, with TRBD1 matching 7 bases. The CDR3 runs to 16 residues. The germline gives CDR1 MNHEY, CDR2 SMNVEV (reference sequence). The ends lost 0 bases at V and 0 bases at J; junction bases unmatched: 4. CDR3 in amino acids: CASSLSGTEANYGYTF. The CDR3 nucleotides are TGTGCCAGCAGTTTATCGGGGACAGAAGCTAACTATGGCTACACCTTC.

This clone is a singleton in its sample. The rearrangement links TRBV30 to TRBJ1-2; the D gene is possibly TRBD1 (5 bases). This CDR3 comprises 15 residues. Germline loops: CDR1 GTSNPN, CDR2 SVGIG (reference sequence). The ends were cut back, 0 bases at V and 6 bases at J, with 17 bases in the middle. This CDR3 reads CAWSVRRVPKDGYTF. The CDR3 DNA reads TGTGCCTGGAGTGTACGCAGGGTGCCCAAAGATGGCTACACCTTC.